A selection of T cell receptor beta chains follows, all from one sample in a study of post-analysis software for immune sequencing data. TCRdb reprocessed the PCR reads with MiXCR, giving one entry per CDR3 protein. The repertoire has 450,000 to 700,000 distinct CDR3 sequences, roughly two fifths of them found once; the top ten carry more than 1.5%. Sequenced sample: blood. The receptors were gathered from a girl between 10 and 17 years old with multiple sclerosis. Each CDR3 is given with its conserved first and last residue. Each record gives: D gene, clone size, V gene, J gene, CDR3 DNA, CDR3 protein. D genes are given only for firm matches. Size is omitted from some rows. Given values are once, few, many or a class for expanded clones.

>TRBD1|NA|TRBV29-1|TRBJ2-5
TGCAGCGAAACAGGGGGCGAGGAGACCCAGTACTTC
CSETGGEETQYF
>TRBD2|NA|TRBV5-1|TRBJ2-1
TGCGCCAGCAGCTTTAGCGGGGGAGAAAATTACAATGAGCAGTTCTTC
CASSFSGGENYNEQFF
>TRBD1|NA|TRBV2|TRBJ2-1
TGTGCCAGCAGTGCGGAGGGACAGGGTAGTAATGAGCAGTTCTTC
CASSAEGQGSNEQFF
>NA|NA|TRBV5-8|TRBJ2-3
TGTGCCAGCAGCTTGAGATTTAGCACAGATACGCAGTATTTT
CASSLRFSTDTQYF
>NA|few|TRBV29-1|TRBJ2-5
TGCAGCGTAAAGGGTCGGGTCTCGGAGACCCAGTACTTC
CSVKGRVSETQYF
>TRBD2|once|TRBV20-1|TRBJ2-3
TGCAGTGCCCGGGGGACTAGCGGGGGGCCTCAGTATTTT
CSARGTSGGPQYF
>TRBD1|few|TRBV7-9|TRBJ2-1
TGTGCCAGCAGGCGGACAGGGGGGGATGAGCAGTTCTTC
CASRRTGGDEQFF
>NA|few|TRBV25-1|TRBJ2-7
TGTGCCAGCAGTGAATATATGTATGGGTCCTACGAGCAGTACTTC
CASSEYMYGSYEQYF
>TRBD1|NA|TRBV7-9|TRBJ2-7
TGTGCCAGCAGCTTAAAGGGGACAGGGGGCAACGAGCAGTACTTC
CASSLKGTGGNEQYF
>NA|NA|TRBV12-3/TRBV12-4|TRBJ2-1
TGTGCCAGCAGTTTCGGCGGGAATCGCGGTGAGCAGTTCTTC
CASSFGGNRGEQFF
>NA|NA|TRBV7-9|TRBJ2-7
TGTGCCAGCAGCTTACGGGGTTCCCTCTACGAGCAGTACTTC
CASSLRGSLYEQYF
>TRBD1|NA|TRBV12-3/TRBV12-4|TRBJ1-1
TGTGCCAGCAGCACATCAGGGGGCAGAATGAACACTGAAGCTTTCTTT
CASSTSGGRMNTEAFF
>NA|NA|TRBV18|TRBJ1-5
TGTGCCAGCTCACCACCGGGGGGGCTCGATCAGCCCCAGCATTTT
CASSPPGGLDQPQHF
>TRBD1|few|TRBV12-3/TRBV12-4|TRBJ1-2
TGTGCCAGCAGTCCCCAACTTGAAAGGACAGGGGGTGGCTACACCTTC
CASSPQLERTGGGYTF
>NA|NA|TRBV12-3/TRBV12-4|TRBJ1-1
TGTGCCAGCAGTTTTGGACAGACGAACACTGAAGCTTTCTTT
CASSFGQTNTEAFF
>TRBD2|NA|TRBV11-3|TRBJ2-3
TGTGCCAGCAGCCCAGCGGGGCTTCCAGATACGCAGTATTTT
CASSPAGLPDTQYF
>TRBD2|once|TRBV11-2|TRBJ2-1
TGTGCCAGCAGCTTAGTTGGGACTAGCGGGAGATGGGCCAATGAGCAGTTCTTC
CASSLVGTSGRWANEQFF
>NA|many|TRBV4-1|TRBJ1-4
TGCGCCAGCAGCCTCGACAGAAATGAAAAACTGTTTTTT
CASSLDRNEKLFF
>NA|NA|TRBV12-3/TRBV12-4|TRBJ1-1
TGTGCCAGCAGTTTATGGAAGGGGTTCACTGAAGCTTTCTTT
CASSLWKGFTEAFF
>TRBD1|few|TRBV12-3/TRBV12-4|TRBJ2-1
TGTGCCAGCAGTTTTCAGGGGGTTGAGCAGTTCTTC
CASSFQGVEQFF
>TRBD1|NA|TRBV20-1|TRBJ1-2
TGCAGTGCTACGGAAGGGACAGCGTATGGCTACACCTTC
CSATEGTAYGYTF
>TRBD1|NA|TRBV2|TRBJ2-4
TGTGCCAGCAGTCAATGGACAGGGGGCTACGGGGTAGCCAAAAACATTCAGTACTTC
CASSQWTGGYGVAKNIQYF
>TRBD1|NA|TRBV20-1|TRBJ2-1
TGCAGTGCTCTCCTTGACAGGGGCGATGAGCAGTTCTTC
CSALLDRGDEQFF
>TRBD2|NA|TRBV29-1|TRBJ2-1
TGCAGCAGCCGAAGCGGGGGATACAATGAGCAGTTCTTC
CSSRSGGYNEQFF
>TRBD2|many|TRBV7-7|TRBJ2-3
TGTGCTAGCAGCCCGACTAGCGGGAGCACAGATACGCAGTATTTT
CASSPTSGSTDTQYF
>TRBD2|NA|TRBV5-1|TRBJ2-2
TGCGCCAGCAGTCGGGGGGGCCGGAACACCGGGGAGCTGTTTTTT
CASSRGGRNTGELFF
>NA|many|TRBV29-1|TRBJ2-7
TGCAGCGTTGAAGATGGAGGTTCCGAGCAGTACTTC
CSVEDGGSEQYF
>TRBD1|once|TRBV30|TRBJ2-1
TGTGCCTGGAGTTTGGGGACAGGAGCTCGCAATGAGCAGTTCTTC
CAWSLGTGARNEQFF
>NA|NA|TRBV5-1|TRBJ1-1
TGCGCCAGCAGAGACACGGGAGGGGAAGCTTTCTTT
CASRDTGGEAFF
>TRBD1|NA|TRBV19|TRBJ2-3
TGTGCCAGTAGTCGACAGGGGGGGAGCACAGATACGCAGTATTTT
CASSRQGGSTDTQYF
>NA|NA|TRBV6-6|TRBJ2-3
TGTGCCAGCAGTTACTCGAAGGATACGCAGTATTTT
CASSYSKDTQYF
>NA|NA|TRBV3-1|TRBJ2-1
TGTGCCAGCAGCCAACCAAGGCGGCAGGGGAGCTCCTACAATGAGCAGTTCTTC
CASSQPRRQGSSYNEQFF
>NA|few|TRBV7-7|TRBJ2-5
TGTGCTAGCAGCTTGGGTGCGACAGCTCAAGAGACCCAGTACTTC
CASSLGATAQETQYF
>TRBD1|few|TRBV29-1|TRBJ1-2
TGCAGCGTTAGGGCTCCGGGACAGGGCTATGGCTACACCTTC
CSVRAPGQGYGYTF
>NA|few|TRBV6-5|TRBJ1-2
TGTGCCAGCACCCGGGGCGTAGCTAACTATGGCTACACCTTC
CASTRGVANYGYTF
>NA|NA|TRBV12-3/TRBV12-4|TRBJ2-3
TGTGCCAGCAGTTCGGAGGGATTTCCTAGCACAGATACGCAGTATTTT
CASSSEGFPSTDTQYF
>TRBD2|few|TRBV12-3/TRBV12-4|TRBJ2-4
TGTGCCAGCAGCGCGACTAGCGGAGGGGGAGAGCAGTACTTC
CASSATSGGGEQYF
>NA|few|TRBV7-9|TRBJ2-7
TGTGCCAGCAGCCTTGGTAATGTGGACGAGCAGTACTTC
CASSLGNVDEQYF
>NA|NA|TRBV12-3/TRBV12-4|TRBJ1-1
TGTGCCAGCAGTTTCAAGGGGGACACTGAAGCTTTCTTT
CASSFKGDTEAFF
>TRBD1|few|TRBV24-1|TRBJ2-7
TGTGCCACCAGTGATTCAGGCCAGGGGGCCGAAGAGCAGTACTTC
CATSDSGQGAEEQYF
>NA|NA|TRBV7-2|TRBJ1-2
TGTGCCAGCAGCCCGAGGTCTCGGGACTACTATGGCTACACCTTC
CASSPRSRDYYGYTF
>NA|NA|TRBV25-1|TRBJ2-7
TGTGCCAGCAGTGAATCGAGAGTGGGGCAGTACTTC
CASSESRVGQYF
>NA|NA|TRBV29-1|TRBJ2-1
TGCAGCACCCGGGGCTCCTCCTACAATGAGCAGTTCTTC
CSTRGSSYNEQFF
>TRBD2|NA|TRBV5-4|TRBJ2-3
TGTGCCAGCAGCTTCCGGACTGGGACTAGCGGGAGAGGTAGCACAGATACGCAGTATTTT
CASSFRTGTSGRGSTDTQYF
>TRBD2|NA|TRBV12-3/TRBV12-4|TRBJ2-7
TGTGCCAGCAGTTCCCCGGGGGGAATTTACGAGCAGTACTTC
CASSSPGGIYEQYF